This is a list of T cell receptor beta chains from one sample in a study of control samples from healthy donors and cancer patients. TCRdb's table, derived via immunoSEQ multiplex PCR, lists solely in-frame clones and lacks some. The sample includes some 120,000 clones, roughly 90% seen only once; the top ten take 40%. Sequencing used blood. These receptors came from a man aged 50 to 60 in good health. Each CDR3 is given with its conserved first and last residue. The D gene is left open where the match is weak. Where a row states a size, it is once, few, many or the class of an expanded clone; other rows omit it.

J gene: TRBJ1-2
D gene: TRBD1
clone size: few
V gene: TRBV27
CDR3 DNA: TGTGCCAGCAGTGGGACAGGGGGCGCGGGGGCTAACTATGGCTACACCTTC
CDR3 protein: CASSGTGGAGANYGYTF

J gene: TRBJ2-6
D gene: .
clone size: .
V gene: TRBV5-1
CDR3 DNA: TGCGCCAGCAGTTTTCCTTCTGGGGCCAACGTCCTGACTTTC
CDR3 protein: CASSFPSGANVLTF

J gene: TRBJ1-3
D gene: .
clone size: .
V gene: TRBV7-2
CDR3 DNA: TGTGCCAGCAGCCCTAGTGGAGGGGGATATGGAAACACCATATATTTT
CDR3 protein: CASSPSGGGYGNTIYF

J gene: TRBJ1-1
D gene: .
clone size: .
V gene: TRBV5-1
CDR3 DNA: TGCGCCAGCAGCTTGGAAGGACGGAACACTGAAGCTTTCTTT
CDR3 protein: CASSLEGRNTEAFF

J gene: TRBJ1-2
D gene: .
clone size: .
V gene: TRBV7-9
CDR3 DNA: TGTGCCAGCAGCCCCAGGACGGACGGTTATGGCTACACCTTC
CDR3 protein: CASSPRTDGYGYTF

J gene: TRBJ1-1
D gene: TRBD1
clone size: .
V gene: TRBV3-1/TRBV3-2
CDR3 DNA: TGTGCCAGCAGTCCACAGGTAGGGGGCGGGCTCACTGAAGCTTTCTTT
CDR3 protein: CASSPQVGGGLTEAFF

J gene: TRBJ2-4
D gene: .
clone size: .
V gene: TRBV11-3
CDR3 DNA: TGTGCCAGCGCCCTATGGGAGGCGATTCTAGCCAAAAACATTCAGTACTTC
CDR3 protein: CASALWEAILAKNIQYF

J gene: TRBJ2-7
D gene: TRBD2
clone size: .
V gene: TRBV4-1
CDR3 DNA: TGCGCCAGCAGCCCCCCAGGCGGGACTAGCGGATCCTACGAGCAGTACTTC
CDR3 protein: CASSPPGGTSGSYEQYF

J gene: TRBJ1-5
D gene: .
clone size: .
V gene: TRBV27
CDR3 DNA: TGTGCCAGCAGTTTTGGTAGGGGGGACAATCAGCCCCAGCATTTT
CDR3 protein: CASSFGRGDNQPQHF

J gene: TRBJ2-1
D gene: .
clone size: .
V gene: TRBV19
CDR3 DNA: TGTGCCAGTAGTATCCCCAGGGGATTCTACAATGAGCAGTTCTTC
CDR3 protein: CASSIPRGFYNEQFF

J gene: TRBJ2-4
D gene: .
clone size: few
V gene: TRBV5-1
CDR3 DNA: TGCGCCAGCAGCGATACTAGTACCAAAAACATTCAGTACTTC
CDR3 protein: CASSDTSTKNIQYF

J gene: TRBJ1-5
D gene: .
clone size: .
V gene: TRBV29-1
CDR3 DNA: TGCAGCGTTGCAGGGGTAAATCAGCCCCAGCATTTT
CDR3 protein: CSVAGVNQPQHF

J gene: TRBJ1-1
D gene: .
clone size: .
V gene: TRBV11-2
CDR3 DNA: TGTGCCAGCAGCTTTTGGGATCTGAACACTGAAGCTTTCTTT
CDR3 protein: CASSFWDLNTEAFF

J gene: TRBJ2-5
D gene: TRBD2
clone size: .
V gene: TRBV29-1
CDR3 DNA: TGCAGCGGCGGGACTAGCGGGGGCGATCTCCAAGAGACCCAGTACTTC
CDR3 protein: CSGGTSGGDLQETQYF

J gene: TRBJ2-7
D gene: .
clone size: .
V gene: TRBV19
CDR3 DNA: TGTGCCAGTTCCTTTGGCAGAGCCTACGAGCAGTACTTC
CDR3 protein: CASSFGRAYEQYF

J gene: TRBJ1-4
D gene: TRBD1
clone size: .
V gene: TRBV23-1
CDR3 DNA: TGCGCCAGCAGTCAATCGGGGGGACAGGGGATTGGGGTTAATGAAAAACTGTTTTTT
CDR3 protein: CASSQSGGQGIGVNEKLFF

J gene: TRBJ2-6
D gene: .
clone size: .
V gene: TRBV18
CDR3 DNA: TGTGCCAGCTCACCACCAGTCTCTGGGGCCAACGTCCTGACTTTC
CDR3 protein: CASSPPVSGANVLTF

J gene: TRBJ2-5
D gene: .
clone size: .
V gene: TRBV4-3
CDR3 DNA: TGCGCCAGCAGCCAAGAAGAGGCTGAGACCCAGTACTTC
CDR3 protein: CASSQEEAETQYF

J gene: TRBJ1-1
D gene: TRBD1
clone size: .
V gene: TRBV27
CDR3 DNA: TGTGCCAGCAGTCGGACAGGAACTATGAACACTGAAGCTTTCTTT
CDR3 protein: CASSRTGTMNTEAFF

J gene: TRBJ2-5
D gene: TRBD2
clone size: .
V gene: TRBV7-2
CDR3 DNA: TGTGCCAGCACCCCGACTAGCGGGGAAAAGACCCAGTACTTC
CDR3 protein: CASTPTSGEKTQYF

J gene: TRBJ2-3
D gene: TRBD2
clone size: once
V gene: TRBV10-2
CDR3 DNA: TGCGCCAGCAGACCCGGAGCGGGGGGGCCGTATAGCACAGATACGCAGTATTTT
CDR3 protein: CASRPGAGGPYSTDTQYF

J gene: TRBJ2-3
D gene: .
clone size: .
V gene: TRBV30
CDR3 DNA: TGTGCCTGGAGTTCCGGGGGGCCGGGGAGCACAGATACGCAGTATTTT
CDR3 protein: CAWSSGGPGSTDTQYF

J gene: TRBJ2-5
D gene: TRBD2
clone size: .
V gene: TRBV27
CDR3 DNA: TGTGCCAGCAGTACGAGACTAGCGGGGGTCCAAGAGACCCAGTACTTC
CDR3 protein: CASSTRLAGVQETQYF

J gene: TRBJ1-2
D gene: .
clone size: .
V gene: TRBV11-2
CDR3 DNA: TGTGCCAGCAGCTTGCCAGGGAACTATGGCTACACCTTC
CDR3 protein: CASSLPGNYGYTF

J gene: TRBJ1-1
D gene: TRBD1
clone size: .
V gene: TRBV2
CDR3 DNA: TGTGCCAGCACGGGACAGGGGACGTCTGAAGCTTTCTTT
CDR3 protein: CASTGQGTSEAFF

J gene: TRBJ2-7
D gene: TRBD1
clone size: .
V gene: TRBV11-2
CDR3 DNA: TGTGCCAGCAGCCTGGACAGGGGAAGCTCCTACGAGCAGTACTTC
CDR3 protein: CASSLDRGSSYEQYF

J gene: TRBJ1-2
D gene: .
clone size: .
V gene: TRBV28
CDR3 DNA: TGTGCCAGCAGGTCCCCGGGGGGATCCGGGTATGGCTACACCTTC
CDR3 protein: CASRSPGGSGYGYTF

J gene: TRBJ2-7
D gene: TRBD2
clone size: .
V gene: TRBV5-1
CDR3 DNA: TGCGCCAGCAGCTTTGAGTCTAGCGGGGTCTCCTACGAGCAGTACTTC
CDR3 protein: CASSFESSGVSYEQYF

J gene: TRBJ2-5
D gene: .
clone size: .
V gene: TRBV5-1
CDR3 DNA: TGCGCCAGCAGCTTGGTCCGGGGGGCGGACCAAGAGACCCAGTACTTC
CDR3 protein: CASSLVRGADQETQYF

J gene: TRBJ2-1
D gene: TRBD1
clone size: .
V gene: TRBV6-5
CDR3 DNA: TGTGCCAGCCAGACAGGGTCGAAGTATGAGCAGTTCTTC
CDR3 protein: CASQTGSKYEQFF

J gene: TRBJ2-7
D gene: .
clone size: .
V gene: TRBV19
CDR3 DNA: TGTGCCAGTAGTATCACCTCAGGGAGGACCTACGAGCAGTACTTC
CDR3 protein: CASSITSGRTYEQYF

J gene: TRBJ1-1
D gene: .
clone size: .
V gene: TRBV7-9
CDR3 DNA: TGTGCCAGCAGCTTTGTCAGGGGCGTGAAGAGGGGGGGCACTGAAGCTTTCTTT
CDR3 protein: CASSFVRGVKRGGTEAFF

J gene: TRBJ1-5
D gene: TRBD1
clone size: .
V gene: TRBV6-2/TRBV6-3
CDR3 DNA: TGTGCCAGCAGTCCGGGACAGGGCCCTAATCAGCCCCAGCATTTT
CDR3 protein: CASSPGQGPNQPQHF

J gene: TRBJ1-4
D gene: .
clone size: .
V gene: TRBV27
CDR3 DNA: TGTGCCAGCAGTGGCCGGGGCAGGGGTAATGAAAAACTGTTTTTT
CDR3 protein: CASSGRGRGNEKLFF

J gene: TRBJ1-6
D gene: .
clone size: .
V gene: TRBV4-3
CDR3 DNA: TGCGCCAGCAGCCAAGACTCGCAGGGGCTTAATTCACCCCTCCACTTT
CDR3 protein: CASSQDSQGLNSPLHF

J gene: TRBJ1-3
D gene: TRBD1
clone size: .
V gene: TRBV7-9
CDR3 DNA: TGTGCCAGCAGCTTTACAGGGGACCCTGGAAACACCATATATTTT
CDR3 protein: CASSFTGDPGNTIYF

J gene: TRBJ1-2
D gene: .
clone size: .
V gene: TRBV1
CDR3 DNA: TGCACCAGCAGCCAAGATGGGGGGGGCGAACGATATGGCTACACCTTC
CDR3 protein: CTSSQDGGGERYGYTF

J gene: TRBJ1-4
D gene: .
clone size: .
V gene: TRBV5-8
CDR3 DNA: TGTGCCAGCAGCTCAGGGCGCGAAAAACTGTTTTTT
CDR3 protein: CASSSGREKLFF

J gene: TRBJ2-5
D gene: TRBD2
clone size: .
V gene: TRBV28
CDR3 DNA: TGTGCCAGCGGTCGCGGGGGGGCCGGAGAGACCCAGTACTTC
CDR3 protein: CASGRGGAGETQYF

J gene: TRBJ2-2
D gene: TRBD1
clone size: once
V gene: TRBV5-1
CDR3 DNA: TGCGCCAGCAGCTTCGGACAGGGGACCGGGGAGCTGTTTTTT
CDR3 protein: CASSFGQGTGELFF

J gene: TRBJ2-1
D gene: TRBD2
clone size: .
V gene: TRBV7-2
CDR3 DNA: TGTGCCAGCAGCTTAGGACTAGCGGGGAATGAGCAGTTCTTC
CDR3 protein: CASSLGLAGNEQFF

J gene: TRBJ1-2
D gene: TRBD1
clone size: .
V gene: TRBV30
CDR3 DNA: TGTGCCTGGAGAGGACAGGGACTCACATATGGCTACACCTTC
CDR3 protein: CAWRGQGLTYGYTF

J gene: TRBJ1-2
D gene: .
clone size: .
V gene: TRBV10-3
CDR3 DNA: TGTGCCATCAGTGAGAGACAGAGGGGCGATGGCTACACCTTC
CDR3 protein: CAISERQRGDGYTF

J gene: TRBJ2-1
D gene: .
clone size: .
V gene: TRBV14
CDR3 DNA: TGTGCCAGCAGCCAAGTCCTGAGAGGGCAGTTCTTC
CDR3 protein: CASSQVLRGQFF

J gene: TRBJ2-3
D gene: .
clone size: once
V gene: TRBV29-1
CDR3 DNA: TGCAGCGTAAGGAGGGGGGAGGCAGATACGCAGTATTTT
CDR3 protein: CSVRRGEADTQYF

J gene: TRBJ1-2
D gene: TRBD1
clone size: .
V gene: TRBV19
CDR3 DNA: TGTGCCAGTAGTACGACAGGGTTCGAAGACTATGGCTACACCTTC
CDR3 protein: CASSTTGFEDYGYTF

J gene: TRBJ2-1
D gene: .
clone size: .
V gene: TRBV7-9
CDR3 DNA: TGTGCCAGCAGCTTGAGTGGCCTCAGGGGTGAGCAGTTCTTC
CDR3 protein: CASSLSGLRGEQFF

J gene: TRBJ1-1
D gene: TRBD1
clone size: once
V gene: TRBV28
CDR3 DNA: TGTGCCAGCAGTTCAAACAGGGGGCGAGGGAACACTGAAGCTTTCTTT
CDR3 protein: CASSSNRGRGNTEAFF

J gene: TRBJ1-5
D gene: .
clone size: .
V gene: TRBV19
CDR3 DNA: TGTGCCAGTAGTGGTTGGAGCAATCAGCCCCAGCATTTT
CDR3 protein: CASSGWSNQPQHF

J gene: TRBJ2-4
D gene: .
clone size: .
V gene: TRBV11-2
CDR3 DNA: TGTGCCAGCAGCTCCCTAAGACAGGCCCTCGAAGCCAAAAACATTCAGTACTTC
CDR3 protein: CASSSLRQALEAKNIQYF

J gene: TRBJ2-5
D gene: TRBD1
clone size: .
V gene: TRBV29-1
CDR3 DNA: TGCAGCGTTGTCGACAGGGGGCAAGAGACCCAGTACTTC
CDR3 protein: CSVVDRGQETQYF